This paragraph covers one T cell receptor beta chain sequence. Antigen specificity is unknown. Prior to sequencing, the ViraFEST assay stimulated PBMC with viral peptide pools, which expanded the antigen-specific CD4+ T cells. CD4+ T cells were isolated after around 9 days of culture. People in the vaccine group had not been infected with SARS-CoV-2 before, and their nucleocapsid antibodies were negative. This entry comes from a study of vaccination effects on CD4 cells after COVID-19. Findings and limits, study-wide: Just 1 of 255 vaccine-induced clones in healthy recipients was cross-reactive.

The CDR3 contains 16 residues. V was shortened by 1 base and J by 6 bases, with 17 bases between the two germline ends. Germline lookup yields CDR1 SGHDN and CDR2 FVKESK. Measured with immunoSEQ multiplex PCR; TCRdb has only the in-frame clones, and not every one. The table lists 67,000 or so clones, around three quarters of them singletons. The source was CD4+ T cells from PBMCs cultured with HCoV-OC43 spike peptides, collected before COVID-19 vaccination. Subset given: HCoV-OC43 spike overlapping peptide pool stimulation. V gene TRBV14 combines with J gene TRBJ2-3, with D tentatively TRBD1 or TRBD2 (5 bases each). This receptor was obtained from a human donor who received a COVID-19 vaccine. The CDR3 is CASSQGRGLVRDTQYF. The CDR3 coding sequence is TGTGCCAGCAGCCAAGGTCGGGGCCTTGTCCGCGATACGCAGTATTTT.